These 19 T cell receptor beta chains originate from one sample sequenced in a study of blood T cells in healthy people across ages (dated by TCRdb to the mid-2010s). The library was built by means of 5' RACE. The sequencing machine was an Illumina HiSeq 2500. The second PCR ran for about 6 to 12 cycles and used a J-beta primer mix along with a sample-barcoded 5' primer. The raw public data were reprocessed by TCRdb itself: fastp quality trimming at Q25, MiXCR clonotype calling, in-frame beta chains only. For every CDR3 protein sequence, its rows merge into one entry that carries the most common genes and DNA. The sample yields roughly 1.5 million distinct CDR3 sequences; 40% to 45% were counted once. Of the sample, about 3.8% falls within the top ten clones. The sequencing sample was made of blood. The receptors shown here come from a woman aged 18-29 years in good health.

This clonotype was detected only a few times. This chain connects TRBV24-1 to TRBJ2-7; 9 bases align to TRBD1. The end of the DNA fits TRBJ2-5 better, so the J call may be wrong. The CDR3 extends over 16 amino acids. The germline gives CDR1 KGHDR, CDR2 SFDVKD. For the CDR3, the DNA is TGTGCCACCAGTGCCGGAGACAGGGGGATATATGAGACCCAGTACTTC. Protein product: CATSAGDRGIYETQYF.

V usage is TRBV7-2 and J usage is TRBJ2-1, with D uncertain. Trimming cost V 5 bases and J 0 bases, with 14 bases left between them. This CDR3 contains 16 residues. Per the germline V gene, CDR1 is SGHTA and CDR2 is FQGNSA. CDR3 protein: CASSTDGRNSYNEQFF. CDR3 nucleotide sequence: TGTGCCAGCAGCACGGACGGAAGGAACTCCTACAATGAGCAGTTCTTC.

This clonotype was counted only a few times. This chain links TRBV29-1 with TRBJ1-2; D call uncertain. With 4 bases removed from V and 4 bases from J, the gap between germline ends came to 7 bases. The CDR3 length is 11 residues. The germline CDR1 and CDR2 sequences are SQVTM and ANQGSEA. The CDR3 nucleotides read TGCAGCGTTGCGGAGTTCTATGGCTACACCTTC. It yields the protein CSVAEFYGYTF. Filled out from reference TRBV29-1 and TRBJ1-2, the complete variable domain reads SAVISQKPSRDICQRGTSLTIQCQVDSQVTMMFWYRQQPGQSLTLIATANQGSEATYESGFVIDKFPISRPNLTFSTLTVSNMSPEDSSIYLCSVAEFYGYTFGSGTRLTVV.

V is TRBV4-1 and J is TRBJ2-7; D uncertain. The CDR3 is 18 amino acids. Germline V gene lookup returns CDR1 MGHRA and CDR2 YSYEKL. V was trimmed by 3 bases and J by 1 base, leaving 22 bases between them. The CDR3 sequence is CASSQLGLTPARSYEQYF. The CDR3 coding sequence is TGCGCCAGCAGCCAGTTGGGTCTAACACCGGCGAGGTCCTACGAGCAGTACTTC.

The V and J genes are TRBV13 and TRBJ1-2; D is uncertain. The V and J ends lost 5 bases and 7 bases respectively, with 14 bases between them. The CDR3 runs to 13 residues. Germline V gene sequence: CDR1 PRHDT, CDR2 FYEKMQ (reference sequence). The CDR3 DNA reads as TGTGCCAGCAGCGAATCGATGGGTACTGGCTACACCTTC. Protein: CASSESMGTGYTF. The full variable domain, its missing parts supplied by reference TRBV13 and TRBJ1-2, is AAGVIQSPRHLIKEKRETATLKCYPIPRHDTVYWYQQGPGQDPQFLISFYEKMQSDKGSIPDRFSAQQFSDYHSELNMSSLELGDSALYFCASSESMGTGYTFGSGTRLTVV.

The table lists this clonotype with a few counts. The chain joins TRBV4-3 to TRBJ1-5, with D hard to call. The CDR3 contains 16 residues. Per germline, CDR1 LGHNA and CDR2 YSLEER. V lost 4 bases to trimming and J lost 3 bases, with 16 bases between them. As DNA, the CDR3 is TGCGCCAGCAGCCCGAAGCTTCGTGATTCCAATCAGCCCCAGCATTTT. This codes for CASSPKLRDSNQPQHF.

This clonotype occurred a few times. The chain joins TRBV12-3 or TRBV12-4 to TRBJ2-1; D gene uncertain. V gave up 5 bases and J gave up 5 bases, with 16 bases separating them. The CDR3 runs to 15 residues. CDR3 DNA sequence: TGTGCCAGCAGTCCCGTCCGTAGTGCTCACAATGAGCAGTTCTTC. Its translation: CASSPVRSAHNEQFF.

The chain recombines TRBV30 with TRBJ2-5; D gene ambiguous. Germline CDR1 is GTSNPN and CDR2 is SVGIG (reference sequence). This CDR3 contains 11 residues. The V gene lost 0 bases and the J gene lost 5 bases, with 4 bases spanning the gap. CDR3 amino acids: CAWSVPETQYF. CDR3 sequence (DNA): TGTGCCTGGAGTGTACCCGAGACCCAGTACTTC.

The chain carries TRBV20-1 and TRBJ1-2, with 11 positions matching TRBD1. The germline gives CDR1 DFQATT, CDR2 SNEGSKA (reference sequence). The CDR3 has 14 amino acids. Trimming removed 7 bases from V and 7 bases from J; junction bases left unmatched: 11. The CDR3 sequence: CSVQGQGGWAGYTF. The CDR3 nucleotides read TGCAGTGTTCAGGGACAGGGGGGTTGGGCTGGCTACACCTTC.

The CDR3 sequence is CASSLRTVSSYNEQFF. CDR3 DNA sequence: TGTGCCAGCAGCCTACGGACGGTTAGCTCCTACAATGAGCAGTTCTTC. The chain combines TRBV7-8 with TRBJ2-1; unclear D gene. V was trimmed by 5 bases and J by 0 bases, leaving 14 bases between them. Germline CDR1 reads SGHVS; CDR2 reads FQNEAQ. This CDR3 is 16 amino acids long. The complete variable domain, with remaining parts taken from reference TRBV7-8 and TRBJ2-1, reads GAGVSQSPRYKVAKRGQDVALRCDPISGHVSLFWYQQALGQGPEFLTYFQNEAQLDKSGLPSDRFFAERPEGSVSTLKIQRTQQEDSAVYLCASSLRTVSSYNEQFFGPGTRLTVL.

The rearrangement uses TRBV28 and TRBJ2-5; the match to TRBD1 covers 9 bases. The J call may be mistaken, given a closer DNA end match to TRBJ2-7. The CDR3 totals 13 residues. Germline CDR1 MDHEN, CDR2 SYDVKM. The CDR3 bases are TGTGCCAGCAGACCACAGGGGGCCAACGAGCAGTACTTC. This sequence encodes CASRPQGANEQYF.

The rearrangement uses TRBV27 and TRBJ1-2; 7 positions agree with TRBD1. CDR1 is MNHEY and CDR2 is SMNVEV in the germline V gene (reference sequence). V dropped 6 bases and J dropped 3; count of bases not matched to a gene: 4. The CDR3 spans 13 residues. As DNA, the CDR3 is TGTGCCAGCAGGGAGGGGACAGACTATGGCTACACCTTC. Amino acid sequence: CASREGTDYGYTF.

This clonotype was seen only a few times. V and J are TRBV12-3 or TRBV12-4 and TRBJ2-7; D perhaps matches TRBD1 (6 bases). The V gene lost 8 bases and the J gene lost 5 bases, with 13 bases spanning the gap. The CDR3 has 12 residues. CDR3 in amino acids: CASRRGFHEQYF. The CDR3 DNA follows: TGTGCCAGCCGCAGGGGCTTTCACGAGCAGTACTTC.

V gene TRBV5-1 combines with J gene TRBJ2-7; D perhaps matches TRBD2 (5 bases). The V gene lost 4 bases and the J gene lost 4 bases, with 15 bases spanning the gap. The CDR3 extends over 14 amino acids. CDR1 and CDR2 (germline): SGHRS, YFSETQ. Here the CDR3 DNA reads TGCGCCAGCAGCGTGGCGAGCGGCCTATACGAGCAGTACTTC. It translates to CASSVASGLYEQYF. Full variable domain (rest looked up from reference TRBV5-1 and TRBJ2-7): KAGVTQTPRYLIKTRGQQVTLSCSPISGHRSVSWYQQTPGQGLQFLFEYFSETQRNKGNFPGRFSGRQFSNSRSEMNVSTLELGDSALYLCASSVASGLYEQYFGPGTRLTVT.

Remarks on this clonotype: The junction does not match germline at one end; this may be a read error. CDR3 DNA: TGTGCCAGCACCCAGGAGGGTGGACAGCTCCAGCATTTT. Encoded protein: CASTQEGGQLQHF. This chain uses TRBV2 with TRBJ1-5; possibly TRBD1 for D (6 bases). The CDR3 is 13 amino acids. Germline V lookup: CDR1 SNHLY, CDR2 FYNNEI. Supplemented by reference TRBV2 and TRBJ1-5, the full variable domain reads EPEVTQTPSHQVTQMGQEVILRCVPISNHLYFYWYRQILGQKVEFLVSFYNNEISEKSEIFDDQFSVERPDGSNFTLKIRSTKLEDSAMYFCASTQEGGQLQHFGDGTRLSIL.

This sequence joins TRBV6-2 or TRBV6-3 and TRBJ2-6; no reliable D call. The germline V and J ends were trimmed by 10 bases and 1 base, with 11 bases remaining between them. The germline gives CDR1 MNHEY, CDR2 SVGEGT. The CDR3 totals 14 residues. The CDR3 DNA follows: TGTGCCATCAAGGACCCTTCTGGGGCCAACGTCCTGACTTTC. Protein sequence: CAIKDPSGANVLTF.

This clonotype has only a few counts. The chain employs TRBV7-2 and TRBJ2-1, with TRBD1 matching over 10 bases. J gave up 7 bases and V 1 base, and 4 bases lay outside the gene matches. Looked up from germline, CDR1 is SGHTA and CDR2 is FQGNSA. The CDR3 loop spans 15 amino acids. The CDR3 DNA sequence: TGTGCCAGCAGCTTAGGACAGGGGGCGCAGAATGAGCAGTTCTTC. It codes for CASSLGQGAQNEQFF. Looking up the rest from reference TRBV7-2 and TRBJ2-1 gives the full variable domain: GAGVSQSPSNKVTEKGKDVELRCDPISGHTALYWYRQSLGQGLEFLIYFQGNSAPDKSGLPSDRFSAERTGGSVSTLTIQRTQQEDSAVYLCASSLGQGAQNEQFFGPGTRLTVL.

The V and J genes are TRBV7-9 and TRBJ2-7; 10 bases are shared with TRBD2. This CDR3 has 15 residues. Germline V lookup: CDR1 SEHNR, CDR2 FQNEAQ (reference sequence). V shed 5 bases, J shed 7 bases, and the junction held 11 bases outside the gene matches. CDR3 DNA: TGTGCCAGCAGCATAACCCCTAGCGGGAGCGTTGAGCAGTACTTC. This gives the protein CASSITPSGSVEQYF.

The rearrangement links TRBV7-9 to TRBJ1-3; D call uncertain. V lost 2 bases to trimming and J lost 0 bases, with 8 bases between them. Looked up from germline, CDR1 is SEHNR and CDR2 is FQNEAQ (reference sequence). This CDR3 has 15 residues. CDR3 sequence reads: CASSLLVSSGNTIYF. CDR3 DNA: TGTGCCAGCAGCTTATTGGTCAGCTCTGGAAACACCATATATTTT.